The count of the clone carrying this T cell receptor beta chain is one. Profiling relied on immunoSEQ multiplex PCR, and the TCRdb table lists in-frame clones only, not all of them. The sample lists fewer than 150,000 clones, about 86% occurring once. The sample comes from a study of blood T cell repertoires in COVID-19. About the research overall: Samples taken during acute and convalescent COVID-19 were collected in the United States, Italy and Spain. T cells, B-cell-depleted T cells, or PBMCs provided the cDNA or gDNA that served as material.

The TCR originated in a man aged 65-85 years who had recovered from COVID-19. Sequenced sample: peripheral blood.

The CDR3 region has the DNA TGTGCCAGCAGCCAAGATCTATCCTACGAGCAGTACTTC. Its protein product is CASSQDLSYEQYF. The V call is TRBV14, the J call TRBJ2-7; D not resolved. The CDR3 runs to 13 residues. Germline CDR1 and CDR2: SGHDN and FVKESK. V was clipped by 0 bases and J by 1 base, with 4 bases between them.